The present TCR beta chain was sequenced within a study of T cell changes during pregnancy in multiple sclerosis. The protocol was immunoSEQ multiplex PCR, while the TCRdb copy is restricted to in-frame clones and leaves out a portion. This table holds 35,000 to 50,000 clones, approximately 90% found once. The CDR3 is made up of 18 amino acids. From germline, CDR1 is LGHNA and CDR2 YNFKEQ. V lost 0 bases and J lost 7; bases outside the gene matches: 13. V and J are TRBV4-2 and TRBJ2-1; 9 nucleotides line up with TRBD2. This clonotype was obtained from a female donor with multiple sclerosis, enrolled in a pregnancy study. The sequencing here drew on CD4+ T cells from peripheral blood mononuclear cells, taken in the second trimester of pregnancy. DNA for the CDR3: TGTGCCAGCAGCCAAGATGTTAGCGGGAGTGGGGCTAGGAATGAGCAGTTCTTC. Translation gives CASSQDVSGSGARNEQFF.